This is a list of T cell receptor beta chains from one sample in a study of vaccination effects on CD4 cells after COVID-19. These receptors have no identified antigens. This table comes from immunoSEQ multiplex PCR, and its TCRdb copy is limited to in-frame clones, with some not included. The sample shows 45,000 or so clones, just over 70% of them seen only once. The source was CD4+ T cells from PBMCs cultured without peptide, collected after COVID-19 vaccination. The receptors were gathered from a human donor who received a COVID-19 vaccine. The CDR3 runs from the conserved cysteine through the conserved F or W. A D gene is named only where the DNA matches it firmly. Some rows have no size entry. The others give once, few or many, or a class for an expanded clone.

v_call,j_call,clone_size,d_call,cdr3_nt,cdr3_aa
TRBV12-3/TRBV12-4,TRBJ2-2,NA,NA,TGTGCCAGCAGTTTTGGTCCCGGGGAGCTGTTTTTT,CASSFGPGELFF
TRBV5-8,TRBJ1-5,NA,NA,TGTGCCAGCAGCTTGGCGTGGGGGAATAGCAATCAGCCCCAGCATTTT,CASSLAWGNSNQPQHF
TRBV6-1,TRBJ2-1,NA,NA,TGTGCCAGCAGTGAACCCCGCCACTCCTACAATGAGCAGTTCTTC,CASSEPRHSYNEQFF
TRBV7-8,TRBJ2-7,NA,TRBD2,TGTGCCAGCAGCTTACTAGCGGGGTACGAGCAGTACTTC,CASSLLAGYEQYF
TRBV5-5,TRBJ1-2,few,TRBD1,TGTGCCAGCAGTACAGGGGGCAGGTATGGCTACACCTTC,CASSTGGRYGYTF
TRBV2,TRBJ2-7,NA,NA,TGTGCCAGCAGCGCAGGGAATCCCTACGAGCAGTACTTC,CASSAGNPYEQYF
TRBV5-6,TRBJ2-5,NA,NA,TGTGCCAGCAGCGTAAAACTAGATACCCGGATTCAGTACTTC,CASSVKLDTRIQYF
TRBV9,TRBJ2-7,NA,NA,TGTGCCAGCAGCGTAGATGGGGGGCATGCCTACGAGCAGTACTTC,CASSVDGGHAYEQYF
TRBV10-3,TRBJ1-2,NA,NA,TGTGCCATCAGAGAAGACAGGTTACACCACTATGGCTACACCTTC,CAIREDRLHHYGYTF
TRBV18,TRBJ1-2,NA,NA,TGTGCCAGCTCACCAAATGACTACTATGGCTACACCTTC,CASSPNDYYGYTF
TRBV6-2/TRBV6-3,TRBJ1-1,NA,NA,TGTGCCAGCAGTTACGCTACAGAGAACACTGAAGCTTTCTTT,CASSYATENTEAFF
TRBV12-5,TRBJ2-5,once,NA,TGTGCTAGTGGTTTGGTATCTGGGGGGACGGAGACCCAGTACTTC,CASGLVSGGTETQYF
TRBV9,TRBJ1-2,NA,TRBD1,TGTGCCAGCAGCGTTGAAGGGACAGGGCGGTATGGCTACACCTTC,CASSVEGTGRYGYTF
TRBV3-1/TRBV3-2,TRBJ2-7,few,TRBD1,TGTGCCAGCAGCCCAAGCCCCGGGACAGGGGGCTACGAGCAGTACTTC,CASSPSPGTGGYEQYF
TRBV20-1,TRBJ2-5,NA,TRBD1,TGCAGTGCTACTGACAGGGCGGAGACCCAGTACTTC,CSATDRAETQYF
TRBV27,TRBJ2-6,few,NA,TGTGCCACCCGAAAAACTGGGGCCAACGTCCTGACTTTC,CATRKTGANVLTF
TRBV12-3/TRBV12-4,TRBJ1-1,NA,NA,TGTGCCAGCAGTTTAGGGGCCAACACTGAAGCTTTCTTT,CASSLGANTEAFF
TRBV30,TRBJ1-2,NA,TRBD1,TGTGCCTGGAGTGTCCCAGGGACAGCCAAACCCTTCTATGGCTACACCTTC,CAWSVPGTAKPFYGYTF
TRBV6-4,TRBJ2-2,NA,NA,TGTGCCAGCAGTGACACTTACACCGGGGAGCTGTTTTTT,CASSDTYTGELFF